The 21 T cell receptor beta chains listed next were all sequenced from one sample in a study of T cell responses to AZD1222 COVID-19 vaccine (dated by TCRdb to the early 2020s). The library relied on the immunoSEQ multiplex PCR assay. TCRdb carries this immuneACCESS record with in-frame sequences only. Its versions omit some clonotypes, under half of them owing to an unresolved V gene in the studies checked, with the rest unexplained. Within this sample are some 150,000 clones, with approximately 88% of them counted one time only. The top ten clonotypes cover around 15% of the sample. This specimen's time point label, per the study, means: baseline before first vaccination. This specimen consisted of peripheral blood, obtained on day 0 of AZD1222 vaccination. These receptors were taken from an adult in good health.

V usage is TRBV6-2 or TRBV6-3 and J usage is TRBJ2-7; no definite D call. This CDR3 has 13 amino acids. Germline V gene lookup returns CDR1 MNHEY and CDR2 SVGEGT. The V gene lost 6 bases and the J gene lost 3 bases, with 12 bases spanning the gap. CDR3 in DNA: TGTGCCAGCAGCCCCGCCCTGGGCTACGAGCAGTACTTC. Residues: CASSPALGYEQYF.

The chain combines TRBV28 with TRBJ1-1; no firm D call. Germline V gene data show CDR1 as MDHEN and CDR2 as SYDVKM. Trimming took 6 bases from V and 6 from J, leaving 14 bases between them. The length of the CDR3 is 13 residues. CDR3 in amino acids: CASSPPDPAEAFF. The CDR3 bases are TGTGCCAGCAGCCCACCCGACCCAGCTGAAGCTTTCTTT.

The chain links TRBV11-2 to TRBJ2-2, with 8 bases matching TRBD2. Germline values: CDR1 SGHAT, CDR2 FQNNGV. This CDR3 region has 15 residues. J gave up 4 bases and V 2 bases, and 3 bases lay outside the gene matches. The CDR3 sequence is CASSLRTSITGELFF. CDR3 in DNA: TGTGCCAGCAGCTTAAGGACTAGCATCACCGGGGAGCTGTTTTTT.

The genes are TRBV7-2 and TRBJ1-2, with D possibly matching TRBD1 (5 bases). V lost 2 bases and J 8 bases, leaving 9 bases between the germline ends. This CDR3 spans 12 amino acids. The germline V gene has CDR1 SGHTA and CDR2 FQGNSA. DNA for the CDR3: TGTGCCAGCAGCTTAAGGGGAAAGGGCTACACCTTC. Its protein is CASSLRGKGYTF.

This chain connects TRBV25-1 to TRBJ1-1; a weak D match, TRBD1 (5 bases). The CDR3 runs 14 residues. Trimming took 3 bases from V and 1 from J, leaving 9 bases between them. The germline V gene encodes CDR1 MGHDK and CDR2 SYGVNS. CDR3 nucleotides: TGTGCCAGCAGTGAGGATGGGGGGAACACTGAAGCTTTCTTT. It specifies CASSEDGGNTEAFF.

V usage is TRBV2 and J usage is TRBJ1-6, with 7 bases lining up with TRBD1. The CDR3 contains 17 residues. Germline assignment: CDR1 SNHLY and CDR2 FYNNEI. The V and J ends lost 2 bases and 9 bases, in that order; junction bases with no gene match: 13. DNA of the CDR3: TGTGCCAGCAGTGAAAGACGGGGACAGACAGCTGTTTCACCCCTCCACTTT. It is translated as CASSERRGQTAVSPLHF.

The chain is built from TRBV3-1 (or the pseudogene TRBV3-2) and TRBJ2-5; 7 bases map to TRBD2. J was trimmed by 5 bases and V by 1 base; bases with no gene match: 4. CDR3 length: 14 residues. CDR1 and CDR2 from the germline V gene are LGHDT and YNNKEL (reference sequence). In nucleotides, the CDR3 is TGTGCCAGCAGCCAAGCGGGGGGAGGGGAGACCCAGTACTTC. Its protein is CASSQAGGGETQYF.

The V and J genes are TRBV5-1 and TRBJ2-2, with D perhaps matching TRBD2 (5 bases). This CDR3 region has 16 residues. Looked up from germline, CDR1 is SGHRS and CDR2 is YFSETQ. Trimming stripped 2 bases from V and 1 base from J, with 12 bases between. The CDR3 loop reads CASSFGAAVNTGELFF. DNA of the CDR3: TGCGCCAGCAGCTTCGGTGCAGCGGTGAACACCGGGGAGCTGTTTTTT. Full variable domain (missing parts from reference TRBV5-1 and TRBJ2-2): KAGVTQTPRYLIKTRGQQVTLSCSPISGHRSVSWYQQTPGQGLQFLFEYFSETQRNKGNFPGRFSGRQFSNSRSEMNVSTLELGDSALYLCASSFGAAVNTGELFFGEGSRLTVL.

This chain connects TRBV11-1 to TRBJ1-5; 7 bases match TRBD1. The junction had 4 bases not matched to a gene; V was cut back by 1 base and J by 7 bases. Germline V gene lookup returns CDR1 SGHAT and CDR2 FQDESV (reference sequence). This CDR3 is built from 14 residues. The CDR3 sequence is CASSLGQGGQPQHF. The CDR3 DNA reads as TGTGCCAGCAGCTTAGGACAGGGAGGCCAGCCCCAGCATTTT.

Concerning this clone: Germline is not matched at one junction end, which may reflect a read error. This chain links TRBV3-1 (or the pseudogene TRBV3-2) with TRBJ1-2; D uncertain. The germline gives CDR1 LGHDT, CDR2 YNNKEL (reference sequence). CDR3 length equals 14 residues. CDR3 DNA sequence: TGTGCCAGCAGCCAAGATCCGGGCGTGCACCAAGAAAACTTC. Its translation is CASSQDPGVHQENF.

CDR3 coding DNA: TGTGCCAGCAGCCCGGGACAGACATATAATTCACCCCTCCACTTT. This encodes CASSPGQTYNSPLHF. The rearrangement joins TRBV7-2 to TRBJ1-6; 7 bases agree with TRBD1. This CDR3 contains 15 residues. Germline CDR1 and CDR2: SGHTA and FQGNSA. Losses at the gene ends were 5 bases for V and 4 bases for J; bases not matched to a gene: 5. Looking up the rest from reference TRBV7-2 and TRBJ1-6 gives the full variable domain: GAGVSQSPSNKVTEKGKDVELRCDPISGHTALYWYRQSLGQGLEFLIYFQGNSAPDKSGLPSDRFSAERTGGSVSTLTIQRTQQEDSAVYLCASSPGQTYNSPLHFGNGTRLTVT.

This chain joins TRBV5-1 and TRBJ1-3, with 9 bases matching TRBD1. This CDR3 is built from 14 residues. Germline CDR1 and CDR2: SGHRS and YFSETQ. Losses at the gene ends were 3 bases for V and 8 bases for J; bases not matched to a gene: 6. The chain's CDR3 is CASSSGQGLDTIYF. The CDR3 DNA follows: TGCGCCAGCAGCTCCGGACAGGGGCTGGACACCATATATTTT.

The chain has TRBV27 and TRBJ1-1, with D tentatively TRBD1 (6 bases). Germline V gives CDR1 MNHEY, CDR2 SMNVEV (reference sequence). CDR3 size: 15 residues. The V end was cut by 4 bases, the J end by 0 bases, with 12 bases between. The CDR3: CASSSPGTLNTEAFF. In nucleotides, the CDR3 is TGTGCCAGCAGTTCCCCCGGGACACTGAACACTGAAGCTTTCTTT.

The chain couples TRBV20-1 to TRBJ1-5, with a possible D match to TRBD1 (6 bases). The CDR3 extends over 13 amino acids. The V gene's germline CDR1 is DFQATT and CDR2 SNEGSKA (reference sequence). The germline V and J ends were trimmed by 5 bases and 6 bases, with 14 bases remaining between them. In DNA, the CDR3 is TGCAGTGCTGGTGGGGGGGCCGGTCAGCCCCAGCATTTT. Translation gives CSAGGGAGQPQHF.

This clone appeared a single time. The CDR3 sequence is CASSPPTSNGADEQFF. CDR3 nucleotide sequence: TGTGCCAGCTCACCACCGACTAGTAACGGCGCGGATGAGCAGTTCTTC. This chain uses TRBV18 with TRBJ2-1; TRBD2 might be the D (6 bases). This CDR3 has 16 residues. V lost 0 bases and J lost 8, with 17 bases in between. Germline V CDR1 and CDR2: KGHSH, LQKENI. The full variable domain, rest sourced from reference TRBV18 and TRBJ2-1, is NAGVMQNPRHLVRRRGQEARLRCSPMKGHSHVYWYRQLPEEGLKFMVYLQKENIIDESGMPKERFSAEFPKEGPSILRIQQVVRGDSAAYFCASSPPTSNGADEQFFGPGTRLTVL.

Note on this clone: This specimen includes other DNA sequences encoding the same CDR3. The rearrangement uses TRBV5-1 and TRBJ2-6; 9 bases match TRBD1. The CDR3 is 18 amino acids. The ends lost 4 bases at V and 1 base at J; junction bases unmatched: 9. Per the germline V gene, CDR1 is SGHRS and CDR2 is YFSETQ. The CDR3 DNA follows: TGCGCCAGCAGCCCCACTGGGACAGGGATTTCTGGGGCCAACGTCCTGACTTTC. Amino acid sequence: CASSPTGTGISGANVLTF. Together with reference TRBV5-1 and TRBJ2-6, the CDR3 gives the full variable domain: KAGVTQTPRYLIKTRGQQVTLSCSPISGHRSVSWYQQTPGQGLQFLFEYFSETQRNKGNFPGRFSGRQFSNSRSEMNVSTLELGDSALYLCASSPTGTGISGANVLTFGAGSRLTVL.

The chain links TRBV3-1 (or the pseudogene TRBV3-2) to TRBJ2-7; 8 bases align to TRBD1. Germline values: CDR1 LGHDT, CDR2 YNNKEL (reference sequence). The CDR3 runs to 14 residues. V shed 7 bases, J shed 5 bases, and the junction held 10 bases outside the gene matches. The CDR3 loop reads CASNHQGASHEQYF. The CDR3 nucleotides are TGTGCCAGCAACCACCAGGGGGCGTCCCACGAGCAGTACTTC.

This chain connects TRBV6-6 to TRBJ1-5; 8 nucleotides line up with TRBD1. The CDR3 length is 17 residues. The V and J ends lost 5 bases and 6 bases, in that order; junction bases with no gene match: 15. Germline V gene lookup returns CDR1 MNHNY and CDR2 SVGAGI (reference sequence). The CDR3 is CASSPSTGTGLAQPQHF. CDR3 nucleotides: TGTGCCAGCAGTCCCTCAACCGGGACAGGTCTCGCTCAGCCCCAGCATTTT.

In its sample, this clone was seen once. V usage is TRBV19 and J usage is TRBJ1-5, with 7 positions matching TRBD1. Trimming took 6 bases from V and 5 from J; bases not matched to a gene: 13. The V gene's germline CDR1 is LNHDA and CDR2 SQIVND (reference sequence). This CDR3 is 16 amino acids long. CDR3 DNA: TGTGCCAGTAGGCTTCCAGGGGGAGGGGAGTATCAGCCCCAGCATTTT. Translation gives CASRLPGGGEYQPQHF. The full variable domain, completed using reference TRBV19 and TRBJ1-5, is DGGITQSPKYLFRKEGQNVTLSCEQNLNHDAMYWYRQDPGQGLRLIYYSQIVNDFQKGDIAEGYSVSREKKESFPLTVTSAQKNPTAFYLCASRLPGGGEYQPQHFGDGTRLSIL.

This chain uses TRBV12-3 or TRBV12-4 with TRBJ1-2, with D tentatively TRBD1 (5 bases). CDR3 size: 13 residues. The V and J ends lost 4 bases and 5 bases respectively, with 11 bases between them. CDR3 residues: CASSSDTSYGYTF. The CDR3 nucleotides read TGTGCCAGCAGTTCGGACACTTCTTATGGCTACACCTTC.

This rearrangement joins TRBV5-1 to TRBJ1-6; TRBD1 matches at 8 bases. V shed 1 base and J 6 bases; nucleotides not matched to a gene: 12. The CDR3 spans 18 residues. In germline, CDR1 is SGHRS, CDR2 YFSETQ. The CDR3 DNA reads TGCGCCAGCAGCTTGTCTGGGGTGTGGGGGACAGGTAATTCACCCCTCCACTTT. It codes for CASSLSGVWGTGNSPLHF.